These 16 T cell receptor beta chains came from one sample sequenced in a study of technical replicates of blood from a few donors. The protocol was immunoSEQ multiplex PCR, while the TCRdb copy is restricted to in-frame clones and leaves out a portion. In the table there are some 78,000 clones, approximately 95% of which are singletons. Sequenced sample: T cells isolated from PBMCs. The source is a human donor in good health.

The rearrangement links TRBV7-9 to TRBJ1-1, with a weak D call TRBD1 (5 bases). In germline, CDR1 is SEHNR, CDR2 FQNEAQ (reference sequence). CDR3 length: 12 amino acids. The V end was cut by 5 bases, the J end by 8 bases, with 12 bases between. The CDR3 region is CASSRTQGEAFF. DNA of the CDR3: TGTGCCAGCAGCCGAACTCAGGGAGAAGCTTTCTTT. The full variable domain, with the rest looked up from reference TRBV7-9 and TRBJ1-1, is DTGVSQNPRHKITKRGQNVTFRCDPISEHNRLYWYRQTLGQGPEFLTYFQNEAQLEKSRLLSDRFSAERPKGSFSTLEIQRTEQGDSAMYLCASSRTQGEAFFGQGTRLTVV.

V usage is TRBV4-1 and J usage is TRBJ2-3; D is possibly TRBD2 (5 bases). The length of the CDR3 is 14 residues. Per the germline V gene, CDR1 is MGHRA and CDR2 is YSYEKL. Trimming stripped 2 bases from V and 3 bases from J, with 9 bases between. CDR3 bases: TGCGCCAGCAGCCAAACTAGACTAACAGATACGCAGTATTTT. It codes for CASSQTRLTDTQYF.

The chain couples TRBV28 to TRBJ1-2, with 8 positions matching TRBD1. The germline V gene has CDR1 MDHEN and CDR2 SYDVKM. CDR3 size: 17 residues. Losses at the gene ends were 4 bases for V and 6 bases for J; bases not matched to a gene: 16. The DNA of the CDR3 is TGTGCCAGCAGTTCTCAGACAGGGGAGTCCTTTTTTCATGGCTACACCTTC. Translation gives CASSSQTGESFFHGYTF.

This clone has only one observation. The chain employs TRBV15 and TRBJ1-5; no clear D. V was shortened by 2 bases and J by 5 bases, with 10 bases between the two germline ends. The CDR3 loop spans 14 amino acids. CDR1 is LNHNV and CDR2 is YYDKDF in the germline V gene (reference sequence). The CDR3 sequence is CATSRSSGDQPQHF. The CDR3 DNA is TGTGCCACCAGCAGAAGCTCCGGGGATCAGCCCCAGCATTTT. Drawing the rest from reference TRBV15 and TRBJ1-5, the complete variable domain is DAMVIQNPRYQVTQFGKPVTLSCSQTLNHNVMYWYQQKSSQAPKLLFHYYDKDFNNEADTPDNFQSRRPNTSFCFLDIRSPGLGDTAMYLCATSRSSGDQPQHFGDGTRLSIL.

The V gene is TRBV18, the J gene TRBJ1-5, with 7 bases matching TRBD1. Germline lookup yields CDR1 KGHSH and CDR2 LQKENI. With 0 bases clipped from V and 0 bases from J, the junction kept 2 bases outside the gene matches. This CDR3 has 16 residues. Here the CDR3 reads CASSPPGTASNQPQHF. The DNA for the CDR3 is TGTGCCAGCTCACCACCCGGGACAGCTAGCAATCAGCCCCAGCATTTT.

This CDR3 is CASSPPGLAEILSYNEQFF. CDR3 coding DNA: TGTGCCAGTAGTCCCCCAGGACTAGCGGAGATACTCTCCTACAATGAGCAGTTCTTC. This rearrangement joins TRBV19 to TRBJ2-1; TRBD2 agrees at 10 bases. V shed 5 bases and J 0 bases; nucleotides not matched to a gene: 13. Germline V lookup: CDR1 LNHDA, CDR2 SQIVND (reference sequence). The CDR3 covers 19 residues. The full variable domain, rest sourced from reference TRBV19 and TRBJ2-1, is DGGITQSPKYLFRKEGQNVTLSCEQNLNHDAMYWYRQDPGQGLRLIYYSQIVNDFQKGDIAEGYSVSREKKESFPLTVTSAQKNPTAFYLCASSPPGLAEILSYNEQFFGPGTRLTVL.

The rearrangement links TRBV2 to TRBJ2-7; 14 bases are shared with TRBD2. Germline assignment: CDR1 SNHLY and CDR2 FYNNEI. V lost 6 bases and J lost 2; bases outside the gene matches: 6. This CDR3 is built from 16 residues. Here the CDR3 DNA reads TGTGCCAGCAGAGGGACTAGCGGGAGCAGGGCCTACGAGCAGTACTTC. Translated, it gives CASRGTSGSRAYEQYF.

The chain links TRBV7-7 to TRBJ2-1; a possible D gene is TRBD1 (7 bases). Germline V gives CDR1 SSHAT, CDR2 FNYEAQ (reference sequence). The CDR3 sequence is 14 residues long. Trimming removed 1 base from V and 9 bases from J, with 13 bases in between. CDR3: CASSLVRGESEQFF. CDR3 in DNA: TGTGCCAGCAGCTTAGTCAGGGGGGAGAGTGAGCAGTTCTTC.

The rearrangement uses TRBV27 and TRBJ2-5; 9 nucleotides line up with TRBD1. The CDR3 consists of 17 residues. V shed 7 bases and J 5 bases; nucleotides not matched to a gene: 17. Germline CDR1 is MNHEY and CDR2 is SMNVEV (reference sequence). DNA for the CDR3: TGTGCCAGCAAGGGCAAACAACAGGGGGCGGAAGAGGAGACCCAGTACTTC. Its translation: CASKGKQQGAEEETQYF.

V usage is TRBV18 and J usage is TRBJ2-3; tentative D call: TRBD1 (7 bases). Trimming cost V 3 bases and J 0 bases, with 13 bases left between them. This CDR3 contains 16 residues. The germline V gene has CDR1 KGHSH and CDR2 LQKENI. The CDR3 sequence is CASSPGGTASTDTQYF. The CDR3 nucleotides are TGTGCCAGCTCACCGGGCGGGACAGCTAGCACAGATACGCAGTATTTT.

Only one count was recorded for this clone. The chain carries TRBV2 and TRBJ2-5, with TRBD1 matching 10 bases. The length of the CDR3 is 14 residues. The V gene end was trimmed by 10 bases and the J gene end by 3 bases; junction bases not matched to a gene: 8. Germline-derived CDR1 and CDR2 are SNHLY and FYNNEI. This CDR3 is CATNPGTGEETQYF. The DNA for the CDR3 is TGTGCCACAAACCCCGGGACAGGGGAAGAGACCCAGTACTTC.

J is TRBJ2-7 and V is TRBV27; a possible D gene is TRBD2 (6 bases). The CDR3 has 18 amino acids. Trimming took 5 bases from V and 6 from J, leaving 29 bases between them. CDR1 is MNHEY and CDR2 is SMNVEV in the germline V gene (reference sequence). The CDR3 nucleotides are TGTGCCAGCAGTCCTATTATCCCTCTGGTGGACTACCAGTCCGAGCAGTACTTC. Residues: CASSPIIPLVDYQSEQYF.

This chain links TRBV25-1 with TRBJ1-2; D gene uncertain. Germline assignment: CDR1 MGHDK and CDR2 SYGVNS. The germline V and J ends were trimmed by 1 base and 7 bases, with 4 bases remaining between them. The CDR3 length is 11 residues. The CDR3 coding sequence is TGTGCCAGCAGTGAATCAGGTGGCTACACCTTC. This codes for CASSESGGYTF.

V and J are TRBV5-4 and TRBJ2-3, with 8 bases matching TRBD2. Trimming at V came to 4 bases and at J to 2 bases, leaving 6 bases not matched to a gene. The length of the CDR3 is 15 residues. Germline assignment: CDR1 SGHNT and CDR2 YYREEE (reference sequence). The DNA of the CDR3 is TGTGCCAGCAGCGCTCGACTAGCGATCACAGATACGCAGTATTTT. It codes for CASSARLAITDTQYF. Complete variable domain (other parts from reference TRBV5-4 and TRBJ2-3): ETGVTQSPTHLIKTRGQQVTLRCSSQSGHNTVSWYQQALGQGPQFIFQYYREEENGRGNFPPRFSGLQFPNYSSELNVNALELDDSALYLCASSARLAITDTQYFGPGTRLTVL.

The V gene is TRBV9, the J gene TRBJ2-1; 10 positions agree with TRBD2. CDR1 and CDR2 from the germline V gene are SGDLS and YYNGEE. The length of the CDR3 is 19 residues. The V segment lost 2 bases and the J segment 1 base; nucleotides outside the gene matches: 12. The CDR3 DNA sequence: TGTGCCAGCAGCGTTGGGGGACTAGCGTATACTACTTCCTACAATGAGCAGTTCTTC. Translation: CASSVGGLAYTTSYNEQFF.

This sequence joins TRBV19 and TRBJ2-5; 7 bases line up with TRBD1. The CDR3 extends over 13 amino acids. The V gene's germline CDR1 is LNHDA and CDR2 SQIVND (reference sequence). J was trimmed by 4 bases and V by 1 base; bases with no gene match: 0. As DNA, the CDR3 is TGTGCCAGTAGTATAGGGGACAGAGAGACCCAGTACTTC. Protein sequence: CASSIGDRETQYF.